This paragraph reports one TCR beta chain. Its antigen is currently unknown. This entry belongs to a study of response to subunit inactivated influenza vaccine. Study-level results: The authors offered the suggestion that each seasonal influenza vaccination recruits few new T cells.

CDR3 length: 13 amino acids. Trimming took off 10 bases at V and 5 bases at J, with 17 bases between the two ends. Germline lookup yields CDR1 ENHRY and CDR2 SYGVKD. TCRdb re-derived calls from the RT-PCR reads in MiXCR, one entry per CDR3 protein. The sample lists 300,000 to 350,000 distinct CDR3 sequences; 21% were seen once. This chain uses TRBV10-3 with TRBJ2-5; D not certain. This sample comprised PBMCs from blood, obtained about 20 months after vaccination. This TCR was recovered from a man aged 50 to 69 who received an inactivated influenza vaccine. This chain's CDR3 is CATSPKSMETQYF. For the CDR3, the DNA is TGTGCCACCAGCCCGAAAAGCATGGAGACCCAGTACTTC.